This T cell receptor (beta chain) is from a study of OX40 agonist ivuxolimab in advanced cancers. For the study at large: The treatment was a fully human IgG2 OX40 agonist, ivuxolimab. Males comprised about 78% of the group, whose mean age was approximately 60 years (range 23 to 79). Study results and limitations: Near-lowest levels of clonal expansion characterized partial responders at 0.1-3.0 mg/kg.

About this clone itself: The target antigen is unknown.

Blood was sampled at baseline, cycle 4 day 1, and cycle 7 day 1. Germline assignment: CDR1 MNHEY and CDR2 SMNVEV (reference sequence). The CDR3 contains 15 residues. Trimming pared 7 bases from V and 5 bases from J, leaving 18 bases between. The repertoire was sequenced with immunoSEQ multiplex PCR; TCRdb's copy has only in-frame clones and lacks some. The data contain around 56,000 clones, roughly 80% of them seen just once; the ten biggest clones take up more than 3%. The TCR comes from an adult with an advanced solid tumor such as melanoma, head and neck, liver or kidney cancer. The sample was CD4+ or CD8+ T cells sorted from blood, taken in a trial of the OX40 agonist ivuxolimab. The V call is TRBV27, the J call TRBJ2-1, with D possibly TRBD2 on 6 matching bases. In nucleotides, the CDR3 is TGTGCCAGCACTGGGTTGGGGGAGGAAAACAATGAGCAGTTCTTC. Residues: CASTGLGEENNEQFF.